This is a list of T cell receptor beta chains from one sample in a study of naive and memory T cell subsets. TCRdb redid the calling of the UMI-ligation and nested PCR reads with MiXCR, one entry per CDR3 protein. The sample holds around 110,000 distinct CDR3 sequences, roughly 36% seen once. The sequenced material came from central memory CD4+ T cells from blood. The source of these receptors is a human donor in good health. Each CDR3 is given with its conserved first and last residue. The order of the fields is D gene, J gene, V gene, clone size, CDR3 protein, CDR3 DNA. D genes are given only for firm matches. Size tells how often a clone was seen (once, few, many) or the class of an expanded clone, and some rows leave it out.

NA	TRBJ2-2	TRBV24-1	NA	CATSLSGSNTGELFF	TGTGCCACCAGCTTGTCGGGGTCGAACACCGGGGAGCTGTTTTTT
NA	TRBJ2-1	TRBV5-1	few	CASSFGNNYNEQFF	TGCGCCAGCAGCTTCGGGAACAATTACAATGAGCAGTTCTTC
NA	TRBJ2-3	TRBV11-2	few	CASSAMGSITDTQYF	TGTGCCAGCAGCGCCATGGGTTCCATCACAGATACGCAGTATTTT
NA	TRBJ1-2	TRBV29-1	NA	CSVEMGAGGYTF	TGCAGCGTTGAAATGGGGGCGGGTGGCTACACCTTC
TRBD1	TRBJ1-6	TRBV5-1	NA	CASSSGTGNRNSPLHF	TGCGCCAGCAGCTCCGGGACAGGGAATCGGAATTCACCCCTCCACTTT
TRBD1	TRBJ2-6	TRBV10-2	NA	CASGDRTISGANVLTF	TGCGCCAGCGGGGACAGGACCATCTCTGGGGCCAACGTCCTGACTTTC
TRBD2	TRBJ2-3	TRBV20-1	few	CSAGGLAGGLSTDTQYF	TGCAGTGCTGGGGGACTAGCGGGAGGGCTTAGCACAGATACGCAGTATTTT
NA	TRBJ2-2	TRBV14	NA	CASSQGTLTGELFF	TGTGCCAGCAGCCAGGGGACTCTCACCGGGGAGCTGTTTTTT
NA	TRBJ2-3	TRBV12-3/TRBV12-4	few	CASSLAPPSTDTQYF	TGTGCCAGCAGTTTAGCTCCACCTAGCACAGATACGCAGTATTTT
NA	TRBJ2-6	TRBV29-1	few	CSVAISGANVLTF	TGCAGCGTTGCTATTTCCGGGGCCAACGTCCTGACTTTC
NA	TRBJ2-3	TRBV18	few	CASSPSRSTDTQYF	TGTGCCAGCTCACCTTCCCGAAGCACAGATACGCAGTATTTT
TRBD1	TRBJ1-6	TRBV10-2	NA	CASSEPLRTGKDSPLHF	TGCGCCAGCAGCGAGCCCCTTCGGACAGGGAAGGATTCACCCCTCCACTTT
NA	TRBJ2-5	TRBV5-4	NA	CASSLSRIETQYF	TGTGCCAGCAGCTTGAGTAGGATAGAGACCCAGTACTTC
TRBD1	TRBJ1-6	TRBV28	many	CASSLGWDRDLSPLHF	TGTGCCAGCAGTTTGGGTTGGGACAGGGACTTATCACCCCTCCACTTT
TRBD1	TRBJ1-1	TRBV27	NA	CASSQRQGSTEAFF	TGTGCCAGCAGCCAAAGACAGGGGAGCACTGAAGCTTTCTTT
TRBD1	TRBJ2-2	TRBV5-5	few	CASSWGTGVTGELFF	TGTGCCAGCAGCTGGGGGACAGGGGTGACCGGGGAGCTGTTTTTT
NA	TRBJ2-6	TRBV20-1	NA	CSARDTTRWGSGANVLTF	TGCAGTGCTAGAGATACTACACGCTGGGGCTCTGGGGCCAACGTCCTGACTTTC
NA	TRBJ2-7	TRBV7-2	NA	CASSSGRGSYEQYF	TGTGCCAGCAGCTCTGGCAGGGGCTCCTACGAGCAGTACTTC
TRBD1	TRBJ1-2	TRBV18	few	CASSPGTGVNYGYTF	TGTGCCAGCTCACCTGGGACAGGGGTAAACTATGGCTACACCTTC
NA	TRBJ1-5	TRBV20-1	NA	CSASCVSGGQPQHF	TGCAGTGCTAGTTGTGTCTCAGGCGGACAGCCCCAGCATTTT
TRBD1	TRBJ2-1	TRBV5-5	NA	CASSTQDRDSEQFF	TGTGCCAGCAGCACGCAGGACAGGGACTCTGAGCAGTTCTTC
NA	TRBJ2-3	TRBV4-3	NA	CASSRRRTDTQYF	TGCGCCAGCAGCCGTCGCCGGACAGATACGCAGTATTTT
NA	TRBJ2-7	TRBV5-1	NA	CASSLGYLDEQYF	TGCGCCAGCAGCTTGGGCTATCTGGACGAGCAGTACTTC
NA	TRBJ2-7	TRBV7-2	NA	CASSSAYEQYF	TGTGCCAGCAGCTCCGCCTACGAGCAGTACTTC
TRBD2	TRBJ2-3	TRBV14	NA	CASSQDPPTSGKDTQYF	TGTGCCAGCAGCCAAGACCCCCCGACTAGCGGGAAGGATACGCAGTATTTT
TRBD2	TRBJ2-1	TRBV4-1	NA	CASSPQRGSGLYNEQFF	TGCGCCAGCAGCCCGCAAAGAGGTAGCGGGTTGTACAATGAGCAGTTCTTC
NA	TRBJ1-5	TRBV7-2	many	CASSLERGHGSNQPQHF	TGTGCCAGCAGCTTAGAAAGGGGCCACGGTAGCAATCAGCCCCAGCATTTT
NA	TRBJ2-2	TRBV3-1	NA	CASSIQRPALTGELFF	TGTGCCAGCAGTATTCAACGCCCAGCCCTTACCGGGGAGCTGTTTTTT